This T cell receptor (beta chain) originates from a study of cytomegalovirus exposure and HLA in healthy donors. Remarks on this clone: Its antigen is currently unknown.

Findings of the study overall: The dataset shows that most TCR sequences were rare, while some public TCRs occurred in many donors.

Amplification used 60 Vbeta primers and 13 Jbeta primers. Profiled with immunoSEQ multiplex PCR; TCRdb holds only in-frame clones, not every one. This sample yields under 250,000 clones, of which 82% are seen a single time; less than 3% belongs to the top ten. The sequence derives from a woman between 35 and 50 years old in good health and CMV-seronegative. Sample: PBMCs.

The CDR3 DNA follows: TGTGCCAGCAGTTTCGGGGATTACCGCACCGGGGAGCTGTTTTTT. Protein: CASSFGDYRTGELFF. This chain uses TRBV5-8 with TRBJ2-2; a weak D match, TRBD2 (5 bases). In germline, CDR1 is SGHTS, CDR2 YDEGEE. This CDR3 has 15 residues. Deletions cut 5 bases from V and 4 bases from J, with 15 bases between.